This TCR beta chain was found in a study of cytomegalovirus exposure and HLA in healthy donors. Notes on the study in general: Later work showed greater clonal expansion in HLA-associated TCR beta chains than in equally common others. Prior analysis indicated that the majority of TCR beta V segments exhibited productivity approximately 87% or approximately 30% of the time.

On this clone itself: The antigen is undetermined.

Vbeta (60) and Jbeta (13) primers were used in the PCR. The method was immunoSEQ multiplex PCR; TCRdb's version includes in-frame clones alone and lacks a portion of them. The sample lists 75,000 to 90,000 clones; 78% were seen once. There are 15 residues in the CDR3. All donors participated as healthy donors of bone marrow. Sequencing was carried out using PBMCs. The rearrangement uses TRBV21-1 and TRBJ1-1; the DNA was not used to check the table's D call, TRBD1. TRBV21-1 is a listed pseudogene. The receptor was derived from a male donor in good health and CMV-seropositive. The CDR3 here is CASSRKGPVKTEAFF. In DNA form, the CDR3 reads TGTGCCAGCAGCAGGAAGGGGCCGGTTAAGACTGAAGCTTTCTTT.